This T cell receptor (beta chain) was profiled in a study of Tregs in tolerant kidney transplant recipients. General study findings and limits: Few patients were studied, so findings need validation in larger groups. For some patients, primers changed over time, blocking nucleotide-level comparison.

Mixed chimerism was transient after nonmyeloablative marrow transplants from related graft donors. Method: immunoSEQ multiplex PCR; TCRdb's copy keeps in-frame clones and lacks some. In the table there are 81,000 or so clones, roughly 90% of which are singletons. The CDR3 has 15 residues. Germline CDR1 and CDR2: MGHDK and SYGVNS. Trimming took off 4 bases at V and 5 bases at J, with 16 bases between the two ends. To note about this clone: Its specificity is not known.

The receptor was isolated from a human patient who received a combined kidney and bone marrow transplant. The graft donor may be the source of some T cells. Sequences were derived from CD4+ T cells from blood (PBMCs), sampled 24 months after the transplant. The chain recombines TRBV25-1 with TRBJ2-3; a possible D gene is TRBD2 (7 bases). Written as DNA, the CDR3 is TGTGCCAGCAGTGCGGAGGGGGGGTTCGTAGATACGCAGTATTTT. Its protein is CASSAEGGFVDTQYF.